These T cell receptor beta chains were read from a single sample in a study of regulatory T cells in long-lasting Graves disease. Each CDR3 protein is one row after TCRdb ran MiXCR on the multiplex PCR reads. In the table there are 420,000 or so distinct CDR3 sequences, about 25% of which are singletons. Sequenced here: peripheral blood mononuclear cells (PBMCs), sampled when the disease was refractory, from a patient treated with antithyroid drugs. The receptor source for this set is a female donor with Graves disease. CDR3s include the opening cysteine and the closing phenylalanine or tryptophan. The order of the fields is V gene, D gene, clone size, J gene, CDR3 protein, CDR3 DNA. The D gene is left open where the match is weak. The size of a clone is reported for some rows only, either as once, few or many, or as a class for expanded clones.

V: TRBV28
D: .
size: .
J: TRBJ1-2
CDR3: CASIPAGGGYTF
DNA: TGTGCCAGCATCCCTGCCGGCGGGGGCTACACCTTC

V: TRBV3-1
D: .
size: few
J: TRBJ2-7
CDR3: CASSLSPGNEQYF
DNA: TGTGCCAGCAGCCTTAGTCCAGGGAACGAGCAGTACTTC

V: TRBV30
D: .
size: many
J: TRBJ1-4
CDR3: CAWSVRATTNEKLFF
DNA: TGTGCCTGGAGTGTAAGGGCAACAACTAATGAAAAACTGTTTTTT

V: TRBV28
D: TRBD2
size: .
J: TRBJ2-1
CDR3: CASSSTLARQFF
DNA: TGTGCCAGCAGTTCCACACTAGCGAGGCAGTTCTTC

V: TRBV20-1
D: TRBD1
size: .
J: TRBJ1-3
CDR3: CSAPGDRQNTIYF
DNA: TGCAGTGCTCCTGGGGACAGGCAGAACACCATATATTTT

V: TRBV12-3/TRBV12-4
D: TRBD1
size: few
J: TRBJ2-1
CDR3: CASSLAIGDRGYNEQFF
DNA: TGTGCCAGCAGTTTAGCGATCGGGGACAGGGGCTACAATGAGCAGTTCTTC

V: TRBV29-1
D: .
size: few
J: TRBJ1-1
CDR3: CSVEKQERAEAFF
DNA: TGCAGCGTTGAAAAACAGGAAAGAGCTGAAGCTTTCTTT

V: TRBV10-3
D: .
size: few
J: TRBJ1-3
CDR3: CAISDPRKGLSSGNTIYF
DNA: TGTGCCATCAGTGACCCTAGGAAGGGATTGAGCTCTGGAAACACCATATATTTT

V: TRBV7-9
D: TRBD1
size: .
J: TRBJ1-1
CDR3: CASQQGGITEAFF
DNA: TGTGCCAGCCAACAGGGGGGTATAACTGAAGCTTTTTTT

V: TRBV5-1
D: TRBD1
size: .
J: TRBJ1-2
CDR3: CASTPWGQSPRSYGYTF
DNA: TGCGCCAGCACCCCTTGGGGACAGTCGCCAAGGAGCTATGGCTACACCTTC

V: TRBV2
D: TRBD1
size: many
J: TRBJ1-1
CDR3: CASNGQGRNTEAFF
DNA: TGTGCCAGCAATGGACAGGGGAGGAACACTGAAGCTTTCTTT

V: TRBV19
D: .
size: .
J: TRBJ1-1
CDR3: CASSRGAGENTEAFF
DNA: TGTGCCAGTAGTAGGGGGGCAGGGGAGAACACTGAAGCTTTCTTT

V: TRBV27
D: .
size: .
J: TRBJ2-3
CDR3: CASTLRDNTDTQYF
DNA: TGTGCCAGCACCTTACGGGACAACACAGATACGCAGTATTTT

V: TRBV20-1
D: .
size: few
J: TRBJ1-4
CDR3: CSARDQDDPSTNEKLFF
DNA: TGCAGTGCTAGAGATCAGGATGACCCGTCAACTAATGAAAAACTGTTTTTT

V: TRBV29-1
D: TRBD2
size: few
J: TRBJ2-7
CDR3: CSVAPSSGRAGEQYF
DNA: TGCAGCGTCGCCCCCTCTAGCGGGAGGGCCGGGGAGCAGTACTTC

V: TRBV20-1
D: TRBD2
size: few
J: TRBJ2-7
CDR3: CSAITWLAVTASSYEQYF
DNA: TGCAGTGCCATTACGTGGCTAGCGGTAACTGCTTCTTCCTACGAGCAGTACTTC

V: TRBV28
D: .
size: many
J: TRBJ1-1
CDR3: CASSLEGEAFF
DNA: TGTGCCAGCAGTTTAGAGGGGGAAGCTTTCTTT

V: TRBV5-1
D: .
size: .
J: TRBJ2-5
CDR3: CASSPGQLRQTQYF
DNA: TGCGCCAGCAGCCCTGGCCAGCTAAGACAGACCCAGTACTTC

V: TRBV20-1
D: .
size: many
J: TRBJ2-5
CDR3: CSAALGLETQYF
DNA: TGCAGTGCTGCTCTAGGGCTGGAGACCCAGTACTTC

V: TRBV29-1
D: .
size: few
J: TRBJ1-4
CDR3: CSVEGEGPGFGEKLFF
DNA: TGCAGCGTTGAAGGAGAGGGCCCTGGGTTTGGTGAAAAACTGTTTTTT

V: TRBV7-9
D: .
size: .
J: TRBJ1-3
CDR3: CASSLAAGNTIYF
DNA: TGTGCCAGCAGCTTAGCGGCAGGAAACACCATATATTTT

V: TRBV27
D: .
size: .
J: TRBJ2-7
CDR3: CASSLKPGEPYEQYF
DNA: TGTGCCAGCAGTTTAAAACCCGGGGAACCCTACGAGCAGTACTTC

V: TRBV25-1
D: .
size: many
J: TRBJ1-2
CDR3: CASSGYPGDLYGYTF
DNA: TGTGCCAGCAGTGGTTACCCCGGGGACCTATATGGCTACACCTTT

V: TRBV6-2/TRBV6-3
D: TRBD2
size: .
J: TRBJ2-7
CDR3: CASSLFASGTTYEQYF
DNA: TGTGCCAGCAGTTTATTCGCTAGCGGGACCACCTACGAGCAGTACTTC

V: TRBV30
D: .
size: .
J: TRBJ2-5
CDR3: CAWRPVRRAQETQYF
DNA: TGTGCCTGGAGGCCCGTCCGGCGGGCACAAGAGACCCAGTACTTC

V: TRBV6-2/TRBV6-3
D: TRBD2
size: .
J: TRBJ2-7
CDR3: CASRSGDDEQYF
DNA: TGTGCCAGCAGGAGCGGGGACGACGAGCAGTACTTC

V: TRBV7-9
D: TRBD1
size: few
J: TRBJ1-4
CDR3: CASSDPLTGTHEKLFF
DNA: TGTGCCAGCAGCGACCCCCTGACAGGGACCCATGAAAAACTGTTTTTT

V: TRBV6-2/TRBV6-3
D: TRBD1
size: many
J: TRBJ2-5
CDR3: CASSRDRVAGSQYF
DNA: TGTGCCAGCAGTCGGGACAGGGTGGCGGGGTCCCAGTACTTC

V: TRBV11-2
D: TRBD1
size: .
J: TRBJ1-4
CDR3: CASSIGTDNEKLFF
DNA: TGTGCCAGCAGCATCGGGACAGATAATGAAAAACTGTTTTTT

V: TRBV7-6
D: .
size: .
J: TRBJ2-7
CDR3: CASSSKFRGGSPYEQYF
DNA: TGTGCCAGCAGCTCTAAGTTTAGGGGCGGATCCCCCTACGAGCAGTACTTC

V: TRBV20-1
D: .
size: .
J: TRBJ1-5
CDR3: CSASGENQPQHF
DNA: TGCAGTGCTAGTGGCGAGAATCAGCCCCAGCATTTT

V: TRBV29-1
D: TRBD2
size: few
J: TRBJ2-7
CDR3: CSVELAGSYEQYF
DNA: TGCAGCGTAGAGCTAGCGGGCTCCTACGAGCAGTACTTC

V: TRBV19
D: .
size: .
J: TRBJ1-2
CDR3: CASSTPPADNYGYTF
DNA: TGTGCCAGTAGTACTCCCCCCGCAGATAACTATGGCTACACCTTC

V: TRBV9
D: .
size: few
J: TRBJ2-5
CDR3: CASSVYPRETQYF
DNA: TGTGCCAGCAGCGTATACCCCCGGGAGACCCAGTACTTC

V: TRBV5-1
D: TRBD1
size: many
J: TRBJ2-2
CDR3: CASSYGQATGELFF
DNA: TGCGCCAGCAGCTACGGACAGGCCACCGGGGAGCTGTTTTTT

V: TRBV24-1
D: .
size: .
J: TRBJ2-7
CDR3: CATSDNQSGYEQYF
DNA: TGTGCCACCAGTGATAATCAGAGTGGGTACGAGCAGTACTTC

V: TRBV7-2
D: .
size: many
J: TRBJ2-5
CDR3: CASSNEGGQYF
DNA: TGTGCCAGCAGCAACGAGGGGGGCCAGTACTTC

V: TRBV28
D: .
size: many
J: TRBJ2-7
CDR3: CASRYDTYEQYF
DNA: TGTGCCAGCAGATACGACACCTACGAGCAGTACTTC

V: TRBV30
D: .
size: .
J: TRBJ1-3
CDR3: CAWSLGPGNTICF
DNA: TGTGCCTGGAGTCTAGGTCCTGGAAACACCATATGTTTT

V: TRBV19
D: TRBD1
size: .
J: TRBJ2-3
CDR3: CASSTGTGGRTDTQYF
DNA: TGTGCCAGTAGTACCGGGACAGGGGGCCGAACAGATACGCAGTATTTT

V: TRBV5-8
D: TRBD1
size: many
J: TRBJ2-4
CDR3: CASTGQGAAKNIQYF
DNA: TGTGCCAGCACGGGACAGGGCGCGGCCAAAAACATTCAGTACTTC

V: TRBV7-2
D: .
size: .
J: TRBJ1-1
CDR3: CASSFRRNTEAFF
DNA: TGTGCCAGCAGCTTCAGGCGCAACACTGAAGCTTTCTTT

V: TRBV7-2
D: .
size: many
J: TRBJ2-7
CDR3: CASSLVGGASEQYF
DNA: TGTGCCAGCAGCTTAGTGGGGGGAGCTTCCGAGCAGTACTTC

V: TRBV6-1
D: TRBD2
size: many
J: TRBJ2-5
CDR3: CASRASGGETQYF
DNA: TGTGCCAGCAGGGCTAGCGGGGGGGAGACCCAGTACTTC

V: TRBV3-1
D: TRBD1
size: .
J: TRBJ2-1
CDR3: CASSQVQGATAYF
DNA: TGTGCCAGCAGCCAAGTCCAGGGGGCAACAGCCTACTTC

V: TRBV7-9
D: .
size: .
J: TRBJ2-7
CDR3: CASSLRSDSYEQYF
DNA: TGTGCCAGCAGCTTACGCAGCGACTCCTACGAGCAGTACTTC

V: TRBV2
D: .
size: many
J: TRBJ2-2
CDR3: CASSEGWLANTGELFF
DNA: TGTGCCAGCAGTGAGGGGTGGCTAGCGAACACCGGGGAGCTGTTTTTT

V: TRBV15
D: .
size: few
J: TRBJ1-2
CDR3: CATSRESENYGYTF
DNA: TGTGCCACCAGCAGAGAATCAGAGAACTATGGCTACACCTTC

V: TRBV6-1
D: .
size: few
J: TRBJ2-7
CDR3: CASSRSRDGGWEQYF
DNA: TGTGCCAGCAGTCGATCCCGGGACGGTGGATGGGAGCAGTACTTC

V: TRBV29-1
D: .
size: .
J: TRBJ1-4
CDR3: CSVEDLRGSEKLFF
DNA: TGCAGCGTTGAAGATCTGCGGGGGAGTGAAAAACTGTTTTTT

V: TRBV7-9
D: .
size: .
J: TRBJ2-7
CDR3: CASLGGNYEQYF
DNA: TGTGCCAGCCTGGGAGGTAACTACGAGCAGTACTTC